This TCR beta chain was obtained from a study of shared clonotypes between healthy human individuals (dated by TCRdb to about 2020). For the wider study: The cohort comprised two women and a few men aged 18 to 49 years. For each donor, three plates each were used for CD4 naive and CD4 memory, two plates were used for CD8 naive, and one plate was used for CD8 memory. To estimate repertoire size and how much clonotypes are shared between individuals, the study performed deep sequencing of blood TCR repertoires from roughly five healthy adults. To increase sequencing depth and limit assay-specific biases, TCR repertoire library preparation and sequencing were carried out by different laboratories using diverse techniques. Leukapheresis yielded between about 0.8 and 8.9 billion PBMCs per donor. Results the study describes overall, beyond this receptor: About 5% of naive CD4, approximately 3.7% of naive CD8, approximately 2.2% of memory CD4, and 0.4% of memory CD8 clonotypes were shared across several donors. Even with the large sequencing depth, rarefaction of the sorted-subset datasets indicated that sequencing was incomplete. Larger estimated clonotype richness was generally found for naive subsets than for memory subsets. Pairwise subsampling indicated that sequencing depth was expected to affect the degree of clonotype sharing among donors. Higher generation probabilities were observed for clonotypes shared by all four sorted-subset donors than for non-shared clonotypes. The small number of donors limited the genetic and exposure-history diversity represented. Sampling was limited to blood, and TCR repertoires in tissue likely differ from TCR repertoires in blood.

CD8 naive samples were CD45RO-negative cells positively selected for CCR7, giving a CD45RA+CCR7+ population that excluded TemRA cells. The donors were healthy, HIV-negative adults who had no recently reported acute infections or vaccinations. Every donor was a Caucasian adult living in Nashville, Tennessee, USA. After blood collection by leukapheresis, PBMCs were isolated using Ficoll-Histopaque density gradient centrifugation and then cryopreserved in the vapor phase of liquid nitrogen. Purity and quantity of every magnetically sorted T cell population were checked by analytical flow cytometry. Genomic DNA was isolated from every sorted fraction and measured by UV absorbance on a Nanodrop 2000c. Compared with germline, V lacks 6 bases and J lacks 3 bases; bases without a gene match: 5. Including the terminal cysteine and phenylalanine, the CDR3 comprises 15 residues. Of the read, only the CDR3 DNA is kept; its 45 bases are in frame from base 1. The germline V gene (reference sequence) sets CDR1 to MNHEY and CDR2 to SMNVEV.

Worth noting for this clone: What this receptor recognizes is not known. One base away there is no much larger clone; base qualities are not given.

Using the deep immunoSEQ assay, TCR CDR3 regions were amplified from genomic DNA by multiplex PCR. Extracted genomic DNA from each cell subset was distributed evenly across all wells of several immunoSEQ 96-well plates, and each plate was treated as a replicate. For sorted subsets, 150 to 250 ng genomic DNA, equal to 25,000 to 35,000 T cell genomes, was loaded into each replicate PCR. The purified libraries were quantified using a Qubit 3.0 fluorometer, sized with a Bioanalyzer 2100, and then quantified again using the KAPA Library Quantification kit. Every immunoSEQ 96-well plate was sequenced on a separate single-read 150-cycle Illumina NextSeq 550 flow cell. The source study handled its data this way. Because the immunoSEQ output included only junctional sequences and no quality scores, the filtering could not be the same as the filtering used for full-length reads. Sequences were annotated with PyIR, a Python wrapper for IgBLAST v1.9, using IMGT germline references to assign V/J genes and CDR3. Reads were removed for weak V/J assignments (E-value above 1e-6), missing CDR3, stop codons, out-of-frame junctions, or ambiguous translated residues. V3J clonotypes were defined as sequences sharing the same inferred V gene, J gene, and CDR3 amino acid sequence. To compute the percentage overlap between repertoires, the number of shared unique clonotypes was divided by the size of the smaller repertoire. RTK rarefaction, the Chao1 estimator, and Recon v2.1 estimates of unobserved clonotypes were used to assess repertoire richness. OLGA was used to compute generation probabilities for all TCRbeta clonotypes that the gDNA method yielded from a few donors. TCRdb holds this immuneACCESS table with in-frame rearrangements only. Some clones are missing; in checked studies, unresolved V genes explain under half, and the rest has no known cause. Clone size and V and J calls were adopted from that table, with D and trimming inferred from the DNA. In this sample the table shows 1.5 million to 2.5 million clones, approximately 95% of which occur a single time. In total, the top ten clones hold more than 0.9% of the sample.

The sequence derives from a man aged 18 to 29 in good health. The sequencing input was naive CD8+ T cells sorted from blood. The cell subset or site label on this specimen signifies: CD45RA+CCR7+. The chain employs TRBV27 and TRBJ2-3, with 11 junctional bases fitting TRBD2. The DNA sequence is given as TGTGCCAGCAGAAATAGCGGGGGGGTTACAGATACGCAGTATTTT. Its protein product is CASRNSGGVTDTQYF.